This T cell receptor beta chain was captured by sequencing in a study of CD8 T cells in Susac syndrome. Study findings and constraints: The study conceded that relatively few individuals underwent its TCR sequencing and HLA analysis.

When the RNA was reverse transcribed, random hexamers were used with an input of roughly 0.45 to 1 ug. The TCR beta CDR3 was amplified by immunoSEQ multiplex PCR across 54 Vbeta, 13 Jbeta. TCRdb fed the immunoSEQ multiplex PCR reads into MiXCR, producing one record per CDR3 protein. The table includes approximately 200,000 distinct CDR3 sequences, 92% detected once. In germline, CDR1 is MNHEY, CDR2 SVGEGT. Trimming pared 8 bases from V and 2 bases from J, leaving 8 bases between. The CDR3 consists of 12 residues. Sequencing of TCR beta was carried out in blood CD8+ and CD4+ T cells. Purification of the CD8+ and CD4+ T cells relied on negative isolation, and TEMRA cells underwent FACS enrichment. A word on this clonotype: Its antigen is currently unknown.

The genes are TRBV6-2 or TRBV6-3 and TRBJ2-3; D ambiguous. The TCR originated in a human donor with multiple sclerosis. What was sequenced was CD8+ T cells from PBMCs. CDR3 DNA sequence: TGTGCCAGCCCTGATAACACAGATACGCAGTATTTT. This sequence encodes CASPDNTDTQYF.